This record concerns one T cell receptor (beta chain) sequence. It has no known antigen specificity. Base quality data are lacking; no much larger clone is found one base away. The method behind the library was the immunoSEQ multiplex PCR assay. The clones in this table, taken by TCRdb from immuneACCESS, are in-frame only. Not every clone is retained; where verified, under half of the shortfall comes from an unresolved V gene, and the cause of the rest is unknown. This sample has roughly 40,000 clones in its table, and around 97% of those were observed once. The ten biggest clones cover around 0.38% of the sample. The data are from a study of technical replicates of blood from a handful of donors (dated by TCRdb to about 2017). Counted from cysteine to phenylalanine, this CDR3 has 12 amino acids. The read is trimmed to its CDR3 DNA, 36 bases read in frame from base 1. V and J are truncated by 0 bases and 4 bases respectively, leaving an intervening sequence of 4 bases. In the germline V gene, CDR1 corresponds to SGHRS and CDR2 to YFSETQ.

The sequence links TRBV5-1 to TRBJ1-2, with the D gene not clear enough to name. The sequence was obtained from a human donor in good health. Specimen: T cells isolated from PBMCs. In nucleotide form, the sequence is TGCGCCAGCAGCTTGGCCGGCTATGGCTACACCTTC. This gives the protein CASSLAGYGYTF.